A single sample is the source of the 29 T cell receptor beta chains below, sequenced in a study of shared clonotypes between healthy human individuals. Naive CD8 cells lacked CD45RO and underwent positive selection for CCR7, leaving out terminally differentiated effector memory CD45RA+ cells. Here immunoSEQ multiplex PCR was the method, and the copy in TCRdb shows in-frame clones only, minus some. The data contain millions of clones, just under 95% of them seen just once; the ten biggest clones take up around 1.1%. Sequences were obtained from naive CD8+ T cells sorted from blood. The receptors come from a man aged 18 to 29 in good health.

For the CDR3, the DNA is TGTGCCAGCAGTGACCGGATAGGCTACAATGAGCAGTTCTTC. Residues: CASSDRIGYNEQFF. The rearrangement links TRBV2 to TRBJ2-1; no definite D call. Germline CDR1 reads SNHLY; CDR2 reads FYNNEI. CDR3 length: 14 residues. The V end lost 3 bases, the J end lost 3 bases, and 9 bases lay between the germline ends. The full variable domain, with the rest looked up from reference TRBV2 and TRBJ2-1, is EPEVTQTPSHQVTQMGQEVILRCVPISNHLYFYWYRQILGQKVEFLVSFYNNEISEKSEIFDDQFSVERPDGSNFTLKIRSTKLEDSAMYFCASSDRIGYNEQFFGPGTRLTVL.

V and J are TRBV23-1 and TRBJ1-2; D gene ambiguous. TRBV23-1 is an open reading frame, and its role is uncertain. The V and J ends lost 0 bases and 0 bases respectively, with 11 bases between them. CDR3 length: 16 amino acids. The CDR3 nucleotides read TGCGCCAGCAGTCAATCGGTCTCAGAAGCTAACTATGGCTACACCTTC. Protein product: CASSQSVSEANYGYTF.

Concerning this clone itself: The identical CDR3 is also encoded by other nucleotide sequences in the sample. The rearrangement links TRBV19 to TRBJ2-7, with D possibly TRBD1 on 5 matching bases. CDR1 LNHDA and CDR2 SQIVND come from the germline V gene (reference sequence). With 1 base removed from V and 6 bases from J, the gap between germline ends came to 10 bases. This CDR3 region has 13 residues. The CDR3 reads CASSIAGSGEQYF. CDR3 in DNA: TGTGCCAGTAGTATAGCAGGGTCCGGCGAGCAGTACTTC.

The rearrangement uses TRBV5-4 and TRBJ1-2; 8 nucleotides agree with TRBD1. From germline, CDR1 is SGHNT and CDR2 YYREEE (reference sequence). This CDR3 has 14 amino acids. J was trimmed by 6 bases and V by 4 bases; bases with no gene match: 8. CDR3 protein: CASSQWTGNHGYTF. The CDR3 coding sequence is TGTGCCAGCAGCCAATGGACAGGGAACCATGGCTACACCTTC.

V and J are TRBV7-9 and TRBJ1-2, with D perhaps matching TRBD1 (5 bases). The CDR3 runs to 15 residues. V lost 2 bases and J 9 bases, leaving 19 bases between the germline ends. CDR1 SEHNR and CDR2 FQNEAQ come from the germline V gene (reference sequence). CDR3 nucleotides: TGTGCCAGCAGCTTATCTTTCGGCCAGGGCAGTCGCTACACCTTC. This codes for CASSLSFGQGSRYTF.

The chain carries TRBV6-1 and TRBJ2-7; 10 bases fit TRBD1. J was trimmed by 4 bases and V by 6 bases; bases with no gene match: 6. The CDR3 has 14 residues. Per the germline V gene, CDR1 is MNHNS and CDR2 is SASEGT. CDR3 coding DNA: TGTGCCAGCAGCCTGACGGACAGGGGGTACGAGCAGTACTTC. Its translation is CASSLTDRGYEQYF.

This clone was seen once. The J gene is TRBJ2-7, the V gene TRBV19; D remains unclear. Germline V gene data show CDR1 as LNHDA and CDR2 as SQIVND (reference sequence). This CDR3 is 13 amino acids long. Trimming pared 5 bases from V and 3 bases from J, leaving 11 bases between. The DNA of the CDR3 is TGTGCCAGTAGTCCACAACTAAACTACGAGCAGTACTTC. This codes for CASSPQLNYEQYF.

In DNA, the CDR3 is TGTGCCAGCAGTGCGGACTCCGGGACTAGCGTAAATGAGCAGTTCTTC. Its translation: CASSADSGTSVNEQFF. This chain links TRBV6-1 with TRBJ2-1; the match to TRBD2 covers 10 bases. This CDR3 has 16 residues. From germline, CDR1 is MNHNS and CDR2 SASEGT. V dropped 4 bases and J dropped 7; count of bases not matched to a gene: 10.

The chain employs TRBV6-1 and TRBJ2-2; 8 nucleotides align to TRBD1. The CDR3 loop spans 15 amino acids. Unmatched junction bases numbered 12, after V lost 8 bases and J lost 7 bases. Per the germline V gene, CDR1 is MNHNS and CDR2 is SASEGT. The CDR3 region has the DNA TGTGCCAGCGGAGTCGGACAGGGTAGTGGCGGGGAGCTGTTTTTT. Translated: CASGVGQGSGGELFF.

This clone was seen a single time. V gene TRBV28 combines with J gene TRBJ1-6; D unresolved. V was trimmed by 5 bases and J by 0 bases, leaving 14 bases between them. Germline loops: CDR1 MDHEN, CDR2 SYDVKM. The CDR3 runs 17 residues. Written as DNA, the CDR3 is TGTGCCAGCAGTGAAAGGGTTCTGAGCTCCTATAATTCACCCCTCCACTTT. This encodes CASSERVLSSYNSPLHF.

This clone appeared a single time. The chain couples TRBV5-4 to TRBJ1-2; 7 bases match TRBD1. Germline CDR1 reads SGHNT; CDR2 reads YYREEE (reference sequence). This CDR3 comprises 15 residues. V trimming: 4 bases; J trimming: 4 bases; junction bases outside the gene matches: 10. The DNA for the CDR3 is TGTGCCAGCAGCCCGAGGACAGGCGCCCCCTATGGCTACACCTTC. Its protein product is CASSPRTGAPYGYTF.

The chain couples TRBV11-2 to TRBJ2-7, with D possibly TRBD1 on 5 matching bases. The CDR3 extends over 14 amino acids. The V gene lost 1 base and the J gene lost 3 bases, with 10 bases spanning the gap. CDR1 and CDR2 (germline): SGHAT, FQNNGV. CDR3 in amino acids: CASSLVSGHYEQYF. DNA for the CDR3: TGTGCCAGCAGCTTAGTTTCAGGGCACTACGAGCAGTACTTC.

Turning to this clone: At the DNA level, this CDR3 is encoded by other sequences in the same sample as well. The chain is built from TRBV6-5 and TRBJ2-7; weak D call: TRBD2 (5 bases). Deletions cut 3 bases from V and 3 bases from J, with 6 bases between. Germline CDR1 and CDR2: MNHEY and SVGAGI. This CDR3 region has 12 residues. As DNA, the CDR3 is TGTGCCAGCAGTTATGAGGGCTACGAGCAGTACTTC. Protein product: CASSYEGYEQYF.

On this clone itself: The junction departs from germline at one end; a sequencing error may be responsible. This chain joins TRBV25-1 and TRBJ2-1; 9 positions match TRBD2. Germline loops: CDR1 MGHDK, CDR2 SYGVNS. CDR3 size: 16 residues. CDR3 amino acids: CTSSEWVAGAKNEQFF. CDR3 nucleotide sequence: TGTACCAGCAGTGAATGGGTAGCGGGAGCGAAGAATGAGCAGTTCTTC.

This clone was seen a single time. The genes are TRBV6-6 and TRBJ1-4; no definite D call. The V gene lost 5 bases and the J gene lost 8 bases, with 21 bases spanning the gap. The CDR3 contains 16 residues. The germline V gene encodes CDR1 MNHNY and CDR2 SVGAGI (reference sequence). CDR3 region: CASSPQHIIQAEKLFF. The CDR3 region has the DNA TGTGCCAGCAGTCCACAACACATAATACAAGCAGAAAAACTGTTTTTT.

The chain recombines TRBV18 with TRBJ1-3, with D maybe TRBD1 (5 bases). With 3 bases removed from V and 0 bases from J, the gap between germline ends came to 18 bases. CDR3 size: 18 residues. Germline CDR1 KGHSH, CDR2 LQKENI. Here the CDR3 DNA reads TGTGCCAGCTCACCGCGGAAAGGGACGGATGACTCTGGAAACACCATATATTTT. Translated, it gives CASSPRKGTDDSGNTIYF. The full variable domain, with the rest looked up from reference TRBV18 and TRBJ1-3, is NAGVMQNPRHLVRRRGQEARLRCSPMKGHSHVYWYRQLPEEGLKFMVYLQKENIIDESGMPKERFSAEFPKEGPSILRIQQVVRGDSAAYFCASSPRKGTDDSGNTIYFGEGSWLTVV.

The chain couples TRBV6-5 to TRBJ2-3; TRBD1 matches 8 bases. The V segment lost 6 bases and the J segment 5 bases; nucleotides outside the gene matches: 10. The CDR3 sequence is 15 residues long. Germline V gene sequence: CDR1 MNHEY, CDR2 SVGAGI. This CDR3 reads CASRRFQGAVDTQYF. The CDR3 DNA is TGTGCCAGCAGGCGTTTCCAGGGGGCGGTAGATACGCAGTATTTT.

V gene TRBV9 combines with J gene TRBJ2-2; no clear D gene. V was clipped by 3 bases and J by 2 bases, with 8 bases between them. CDR3 length equals 14 residues. Germline V lookup: CDR1 SGDLS, CDR2 YYNGEE. The CDR3 protein is CASSDSLNTGELFF. CDR3 nucleotide sequence: TGTGCCAGCAGCGATTCCCTTAACACCGGGGAGCTGTTTTTT.

V usage is TRBV5-6 and J usage is TRBJ2-1, with D possibly being TRBD2 (5 bases). Germline V gene data show CDR1 as SGHDT and CDR2 as YYEEEE. Trimming pared 8 bases from V and 6 bases from J, leaving 15 bases between. The CDR3 has 13 residues. CDR3 nucleotides: TGTGCCAGTACGGAGGCGTCGTTCAATGAGCAGTTCTTC. Amino acids: CASTEASFNEQFF.

The V gene is TRBV28, the J gene TRBJ2-7; perhaps TRBD1 as D (5 bases). The CDR3 sequence is 14 residues long. Trimming took off 6 bases at V and 5 bases at J, with 17 bases between the two ends. Per germline, CDR1 MDHEN and CDR2 SYDVKM. CDR3 bases: TGTGCCAGCAGCCTGCGTGGGGCCGGTCACGAGCAGTACTTC. Protein: CASSLRGAGHEQYF.

This chain links TRBV5-1 with TRBJ1-2, with a tentative D call TRBD1 (6 bases). The germline V gene encodes CDR1 SGHRS and CDR2 YFSETQ. This CDR3 region has 12 residues. Trimming left V 4 bases short and J 5 bases short, with 9 bases between. The CDR3: CASSVQGYGYTF. CDR3 sequence (DNA): TGCGCCAGCAGCGTCCAGGGGTATGGCTACACCTTC.

The genes are TRBV13 and TRBJ1-1, with TRBD1 matching 9 bases. The CDR3 totals 15 residues. Germline CDR1 PRHDT, CDR2 FYEKMQ (reference sequence). V lost 5 bases to trimming and J lost 3 bases; unmatched junction nucleotides: 7. In DNA form, the CDR3 reads TGTGCCAGCAGCCCTCCAGGACAGGGGCACACTGAAGCTTTCTTT. Amino acid sequence: CASSPPGQGHTEAFF.

The rearrangement links TRBV7-9 to TRBJ2-7; no firm D call. This CDR3 is 12 amino acids long. V gave up 5 bases and J gave up 5 bases, with 10 bases separating them. Germline V CDR1 and CDR2: SEHNR, FQNEAQ (reference sequence). CDR3 in DNA: TGTGCCAGCAGCCCGGTTATACACGAGCAGTACTTC. Translating gives CASSPVIHEQYF.

This chain uses TRBV6-5 with TRBJ2-1; TRBD2 aligns across 7 bases. The CDR3 extends over 14 amino acids. Germline V CDR1 and CDR2: MNHEY, SVGAGI. The V gene end was trimmed by 5 bases and the J gene end by 5 bases; junction bases not matched to a gene: 6. The CDR3 loop reads CASSPLGGNNEQFF. CDR3 sequence (DNA): TGTGCCAGCAGTCCTCTCGGGGGGAACAATGAGCAGTTCTTC.

Here the CDR3 reads CASSDAYRDRGTNTEAFF. The CDR3 nucleotides are TGCGCCAGCAGTGATGCGTACCGGGACAGGGGGACGAACACTGAAGCTTTCTTT. This chain joins TRBV10-2 and TRBJ1-1, with 11 bases aligning to TRBD1. CDR1 and CDR2 (germline): WSHSY, SAAADI. The CDR3 consists of 18 residues. Germline trimming cut 3 bases from V and 1 base from J; bases unmatched to any gene: 10.

As regards this clone: Other DNA sequences within the sample encode an identical CDR3. The V call is TRBV5-6, the J call TRBJ1-1; D call uncertain. CDR1 is SGHDT and CDR2 is YYEEEE in the germline V gene. This CDR3 is 11 amino acids long. V was pared by 2 bases and J by 3 bases, with 2 bases between. The CDR3 DNA sequence: TGTGCCAGCAGCTTATACACTGAAGCTTTCTTT. It yields the protein CASSLYTEAFF.

This chain connects TRBV23-1 to TRBJ2-1; 8 nucleotides match TRBD2. TRBV23-1 is identified as an open reading frame with a role that is uncertain. CDR3 length: 16 amino acids. Losses at the gene ends were 1 base for V and 4 bases for J; bases not matched to a gene: 6. The chain's CDR3 is CASSQYRTSIYNEQFF. The CDR3 nucleotides read TGCGCCAGCAGTCAATACAGGACTAGCATATACAATGAGCAGTTCTTC.

This chain uses TRBV27 with TRBJ2-1, with D unclear. V was shortened by 8 bases and J by 9 bases, with 11 bases between the two germline ends. This CDR3 is built from 11 residues. CDR1 is MNHEY and CDR2 is SMNVEV in the germline V gene (reference sequence). CDR3 protein: CASGSGSEQFF. The DNA for the CDR3 is TGTGCCAGCGGTTCCGGATCTGAGCAGTTCTTC.

This clone has just one count. The same CDR3 also results from other DNA sequences found in this sample. The chain is built from TRBV19 and TRBJ2-7; TRBD2 aligns across 12 bases. V shed 6 bases and J 6 bases; nucleotides not matched to a gene: 3. CDR3 length: 13 amino acids. Per the germline V gene, CDR1 is LNHDA and CDR2 is SQIVND (reference sequence). The chain's CDR3 is CASSSGLAGEQYF. In DNA, the CDR3 is TGTGCCAGTAGCTCGGGACTAGCGGGCGAGCAGTACTTC.